The sequence of this TCR beta chain was determined in a study of beta chain features in type 1 diabetes. V gave up 7 bases and J gave up 0 bases, with 15 bases separating them. Germline V gives CDR1 SQVTM, CDR2 ANQGSEA. CDR3 length: 15 amino acids. Expressed TCRB transcripts were sequenced after all isolated RNA was converted to cDNA. TCRdb's copy holds only in-frame clones and misses some; the assay was immunoSEQ multiplex PCR. Of hundreds of thousands of clones listed, over 10% are singletons. The authors sorted CD4+ naive, central memory, regulatory and stem cell-like memory cells via CD45RO/CCR7/CD25/CD127/CD95/CD27. Study-level findings and limits: Among patients with Type 1 diabetes, TCRB CDR3s were moderately but significantly shorter in every one of the four CD4+ subsets.

Comments on this clone: Its matching antigen is unknown.

Sequencing input: naive CD4+ T cells from blood. The chain is built from TRBV29-1 and TRBJ1-4; D is perhaps TRBD1 (6 bases). The source is a man aged 18 to 29 with type 1 diabetes. Written as DNA, the CDR3 is TGCAGCGCTGGGGACACCCTTGCAACTAATGAAAAACTGTTTTTT. Amino acid sequence: CSAGDTLATNEKLFF.